This entry is about one T cell receptor (beta chain). These data are taken from a study of PD-L1 blockade in urothelial cancer. Overall study context: In terms of prior chemotherapy, patients had received 0 to 3 regimens. Blood samples contained a median about 130,000 T cells. Treatment start was followed by blood analysis at 3 weeks (second dose) and again at 6 weeks.

As to time point: pretreatment peripheral blood. The repertoire was sequenced with immunoSEQ multiplex PCR; TCRdb's copy has only in-frame clones and lacks some. Found here are around 70,000 clones, about four fifths of them singletons; the top ten hold around a tenth. The CDR3 runs to 16 residues. In germline, CDR1 is SNHLY, CDR2 FYNNEI. Germline trimming cut 6 bases from V and 2 bases from J; bases unmatched to any gene: 11. The rearrangement joins TRBV2 to TRBJ2-5; 8 nucleotides line up with TRBD1. Source: PBMCs, taken around atezolizumab (anti-PD-L1) treatment. This receptor was obtained from a woman in her sixties or seventies with urothelial cancer. DNA for the CDR3: TGTGCCAGCAGGGAGACAGGGGCCGCCCGACAAGAGACCCAGTACTTC. Translating it yields CASRETGAARQETQYF.